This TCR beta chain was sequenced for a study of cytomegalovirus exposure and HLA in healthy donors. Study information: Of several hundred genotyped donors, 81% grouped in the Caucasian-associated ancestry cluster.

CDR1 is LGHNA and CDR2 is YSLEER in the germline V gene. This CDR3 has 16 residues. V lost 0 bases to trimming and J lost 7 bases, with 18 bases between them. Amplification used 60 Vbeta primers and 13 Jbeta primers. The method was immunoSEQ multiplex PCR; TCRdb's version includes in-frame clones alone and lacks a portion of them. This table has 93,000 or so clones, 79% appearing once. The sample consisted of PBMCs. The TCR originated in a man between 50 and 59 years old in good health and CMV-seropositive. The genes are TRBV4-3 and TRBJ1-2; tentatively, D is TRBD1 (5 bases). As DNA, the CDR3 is TGCGCCAGCAGCCAAGATCCCTCGGGGGGGGTGGGTGGCTACACCTTC. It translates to CASSQDPSGGVGGYTF.